A single sample gave rise to the 2 T cell receptor beta chains below, sequenced in a study of blood T cell repertoires in COVID-19. Clones were sequenced by immunoSEQ multiplex PCR, and TCRdb holds only the in-frame ones, with some missing. The sample yields about 370,000 clones, 80% to 90% seen once. The specimen was peripheral blood. The receptors were gathered from a woman in her 30s with COVID-19, enrolled during active disease.

The chain carries TRBV7-9 and TRBJ1-2; 8 bases align to TRBD1. Germline lookup yields CDR1 SEHNR and CDR2 FQNEAQ (reference sequence). V lost 4 bases to trimming and J lost 4 bases; unmatched junction nucleotides: 8. The CDR3 runs to 15 residues. This chain's CDR3 is CASSSYRGAGYGYTF. The CDR3 bases are TGTGCCAGCAGCTCATACAGGGGGGCAGGCTATGGCTACACCTTC. The full variable domain, its missing parts supplied by reference TRBV7-9 and TRBJ1-2, is DTGVSQNPRHKITKRGQNVTFRCDPISEHNRLYWYRQTLGQGPEFLTYFQNEAQLEKSRLLSDRFSAERPKGSFSTLEIQRTEQGDSAMYLCASSSYRGAGYGYTFGSGTRLTVV.

This clone occurred a few times. The chain couples TRBV21-1 to TRBJ1-3; no check of the table's D call, TRBD1, against the DNA was made. TRBV21-1 is classified as a pseudogene. This CDR3 contains 17 residues. CDR3: CASSKGKGAGPGNTIYF. CDR3 DNA: TGTGCCAGCAGCAAAGGGAAAGGGGCCGGTCCTGGAAACACCATATATTTT.